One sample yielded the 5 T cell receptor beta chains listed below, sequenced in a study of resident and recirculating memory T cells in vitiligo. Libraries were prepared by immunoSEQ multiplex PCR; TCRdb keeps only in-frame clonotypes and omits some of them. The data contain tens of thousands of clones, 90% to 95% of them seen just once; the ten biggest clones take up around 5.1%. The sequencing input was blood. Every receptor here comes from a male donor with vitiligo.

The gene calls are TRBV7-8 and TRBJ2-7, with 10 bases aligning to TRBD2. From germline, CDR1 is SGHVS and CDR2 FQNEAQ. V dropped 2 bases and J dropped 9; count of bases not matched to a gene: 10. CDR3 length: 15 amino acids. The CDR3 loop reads CASSLSRLAGGGQYF. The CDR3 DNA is TGTGCCAGCAGCTTAAGCCGCTTAGCGGGAGGCGGGCAGTACTTC.

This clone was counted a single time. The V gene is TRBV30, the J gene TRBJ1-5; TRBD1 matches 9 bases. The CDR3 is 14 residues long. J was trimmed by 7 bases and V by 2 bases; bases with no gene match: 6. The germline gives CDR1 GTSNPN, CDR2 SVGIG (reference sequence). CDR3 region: CAWSRGQGGQPQHF. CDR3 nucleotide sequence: TGTGCCTGGAGTAGGGGACAGGGTGGCCAGCCCCAGCATTTT. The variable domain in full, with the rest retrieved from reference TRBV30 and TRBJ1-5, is SQTIHQWPATLVQPVGSPLSLECTVEGTSNPNLYWYRQAAGRGLQLLFYSVGIGQISSEVPQNLSASRPQDRQFILSSKKLLLSDSGFYLCAWSRGQGGQPQHFGDGTRLSIL.

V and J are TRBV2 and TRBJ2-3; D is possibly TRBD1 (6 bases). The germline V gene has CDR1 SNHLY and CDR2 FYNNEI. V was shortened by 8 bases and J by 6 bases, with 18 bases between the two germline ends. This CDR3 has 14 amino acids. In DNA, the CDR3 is TGTGCCAGCTCAGGGGACCGCGGGTGGGATACGCAGTATTTT. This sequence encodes CASSGDRGWDTQYF.

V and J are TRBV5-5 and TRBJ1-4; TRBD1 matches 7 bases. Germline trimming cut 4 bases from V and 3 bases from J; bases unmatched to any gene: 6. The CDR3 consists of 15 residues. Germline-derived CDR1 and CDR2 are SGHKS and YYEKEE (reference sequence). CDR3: CASSIRTGANEKLFF. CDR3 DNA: TGTGCCAGCAGCATCCGGACAGGAGCTAATGAAAAACTGTTTTTT.

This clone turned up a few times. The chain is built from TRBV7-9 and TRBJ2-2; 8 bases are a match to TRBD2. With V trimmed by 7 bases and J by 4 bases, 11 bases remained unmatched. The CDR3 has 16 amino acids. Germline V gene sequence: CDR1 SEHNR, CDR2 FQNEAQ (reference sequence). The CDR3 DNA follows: TGTGCCAGCACTCCTCCGGCTAGCGGGTTCACCGGGGAGCTGTTTTTT. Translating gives CASTPPASGFTGELFF.